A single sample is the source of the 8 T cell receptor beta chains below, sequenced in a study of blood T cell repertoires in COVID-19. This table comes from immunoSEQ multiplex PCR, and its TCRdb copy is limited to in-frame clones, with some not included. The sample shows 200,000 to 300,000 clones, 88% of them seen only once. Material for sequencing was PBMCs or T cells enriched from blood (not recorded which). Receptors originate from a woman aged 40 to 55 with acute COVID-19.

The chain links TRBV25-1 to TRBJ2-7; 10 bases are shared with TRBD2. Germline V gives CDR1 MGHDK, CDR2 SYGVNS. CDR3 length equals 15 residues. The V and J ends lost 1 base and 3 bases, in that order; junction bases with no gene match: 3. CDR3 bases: TGTGCCAGCAGTGAATCCCTAGCGGGGGTCTACGAGCAGTACTTC. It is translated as CASSESLAGVYEQYF.

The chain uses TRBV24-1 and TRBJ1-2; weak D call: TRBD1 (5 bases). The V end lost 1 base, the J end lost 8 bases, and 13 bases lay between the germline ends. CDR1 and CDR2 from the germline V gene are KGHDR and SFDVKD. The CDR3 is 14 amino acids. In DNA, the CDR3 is TGTGCCACCAGTGATTTTAACAGGCATGAGGGCTACACCTTC. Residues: CATSDFNRHEGYTF.

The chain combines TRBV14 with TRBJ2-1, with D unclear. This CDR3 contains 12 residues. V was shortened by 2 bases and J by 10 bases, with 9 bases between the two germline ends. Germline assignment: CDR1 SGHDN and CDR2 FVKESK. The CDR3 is CASSQSVGEQFF. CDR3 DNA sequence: TGTGCCAGCAGCCAAAGCGTAGGCGAGCAGTTCTTC.

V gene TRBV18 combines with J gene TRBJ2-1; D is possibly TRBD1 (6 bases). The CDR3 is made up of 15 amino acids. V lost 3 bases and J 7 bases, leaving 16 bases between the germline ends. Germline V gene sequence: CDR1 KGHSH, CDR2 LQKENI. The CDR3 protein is CASSPRALGANEQFF. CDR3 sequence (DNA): TGTGCCAGCTCACCCCGGGCCTTGGGGGCTAATGAGCAGTTCTTC.

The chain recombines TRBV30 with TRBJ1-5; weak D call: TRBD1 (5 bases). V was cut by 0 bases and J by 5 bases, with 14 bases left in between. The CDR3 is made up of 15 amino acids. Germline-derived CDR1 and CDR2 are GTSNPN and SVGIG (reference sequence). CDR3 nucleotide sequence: TGTGCCTGGAGTGTACGAGGGGAGGCGGATCAGCCCCAGCATTTT. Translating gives CAWSVRGEADQPQHF.

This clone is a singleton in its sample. CDR3 nucleotide sequence: TGCAGCGTTGCCTCGAGACAGACGGGAAACACCATATATTTT. Translated: CSVASRQTGNTIYF. This sequence joins TRBV29-1 and TRBJ1-3; D might be TRBD1 (5 bases). Germline loops: CDR1 SQVTM, CDR2 ANQGSEA. V was pared by 4 bases and J by 4 bases, with 14 bases between. This CDR3 region has 14 residues. The entire variable domain, with the rest obtained from reference TRBV29-1 and TRBJ1-3, is as follows: SAVISQKPSRDICQRGTSLTIQCQVDSQVTMMFWYRQQPGQSLTLIATANQGSEATYESGFVIDKFPISRPNLTFSTLTVSNMSPEDSSIYLCSVASRQTGNTIYFGEGSWLTVV.

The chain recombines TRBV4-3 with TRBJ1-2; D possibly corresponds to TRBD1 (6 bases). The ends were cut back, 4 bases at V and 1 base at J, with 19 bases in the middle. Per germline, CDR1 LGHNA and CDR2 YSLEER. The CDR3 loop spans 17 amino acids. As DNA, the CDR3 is TGCGCCAGCAGCCCCAAACAGGGCTATCCGGATAACTATGGCTACACCTTC. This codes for CASSPKQGYPDNYGYTF.

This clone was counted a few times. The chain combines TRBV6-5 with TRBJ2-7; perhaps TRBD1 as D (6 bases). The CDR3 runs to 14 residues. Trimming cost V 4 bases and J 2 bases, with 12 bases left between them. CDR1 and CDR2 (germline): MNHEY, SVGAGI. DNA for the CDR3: TGTGCCAGCAGTTTCGACAGGCAGACCTACGAGCAGTACTTC. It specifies CASSFDRQTYEQYF.